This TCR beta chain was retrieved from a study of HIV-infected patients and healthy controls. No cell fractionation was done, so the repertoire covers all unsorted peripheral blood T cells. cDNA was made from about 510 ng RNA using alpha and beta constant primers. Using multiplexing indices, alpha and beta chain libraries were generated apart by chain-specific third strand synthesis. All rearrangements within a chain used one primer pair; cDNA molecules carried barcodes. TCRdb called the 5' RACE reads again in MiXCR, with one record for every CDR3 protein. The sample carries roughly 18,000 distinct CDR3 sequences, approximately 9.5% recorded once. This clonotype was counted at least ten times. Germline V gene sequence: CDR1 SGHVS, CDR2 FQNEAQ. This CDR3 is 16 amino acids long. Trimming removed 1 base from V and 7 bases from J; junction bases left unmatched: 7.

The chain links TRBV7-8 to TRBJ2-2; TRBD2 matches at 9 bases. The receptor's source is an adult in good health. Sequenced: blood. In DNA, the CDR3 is TGTGCCAGCAGCTTAGTTAGCGGGAGATGGATCGGGGAGCTGTTTTTT. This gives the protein CASSLVSGRWIGELFF.